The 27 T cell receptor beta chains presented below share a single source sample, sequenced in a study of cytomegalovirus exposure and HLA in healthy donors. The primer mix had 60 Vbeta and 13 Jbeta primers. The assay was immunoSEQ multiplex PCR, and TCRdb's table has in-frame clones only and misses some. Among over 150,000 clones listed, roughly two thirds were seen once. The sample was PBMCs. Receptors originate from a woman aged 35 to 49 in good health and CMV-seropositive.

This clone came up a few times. Here the CDR3 reads CASSSLGREFSYEQYF. CDR3 bases: TGTGCCAGCAGTTCCCTTGGGCGGGAGTTTTCCTACGAGCAGTACTTC. V is TRBV28 and J is TRBJ2-5; TRBD2 aligns across 7 bases. The closer fit of TRBJ2-7 to the DNA end suggests the J call may be wrong. The germline V gene has CDR1 MDHEN and CDR2 SYDVKM. The CDR3 has 16 residues.

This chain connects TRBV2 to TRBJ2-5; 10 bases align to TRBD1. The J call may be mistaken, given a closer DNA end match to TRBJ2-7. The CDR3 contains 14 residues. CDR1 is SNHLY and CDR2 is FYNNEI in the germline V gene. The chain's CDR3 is CASSRQGALHEQYF. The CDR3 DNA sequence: TGTGCCAGCAGTCGACAGGGGGCTCTTCACGAGCAGTACTTC.

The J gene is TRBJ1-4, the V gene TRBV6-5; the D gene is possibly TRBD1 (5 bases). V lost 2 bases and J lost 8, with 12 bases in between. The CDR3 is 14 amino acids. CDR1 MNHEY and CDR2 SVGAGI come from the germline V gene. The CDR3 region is CASSYQQGREKLFF. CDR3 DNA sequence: TGTGCCAGCAGTTACCAGCAGGGCCGGGAAAAACTGTTTTTT.

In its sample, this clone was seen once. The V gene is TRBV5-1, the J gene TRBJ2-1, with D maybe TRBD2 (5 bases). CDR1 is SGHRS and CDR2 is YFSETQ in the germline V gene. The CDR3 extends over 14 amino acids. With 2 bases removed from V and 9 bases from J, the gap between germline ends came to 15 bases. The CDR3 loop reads CASSFSTPAGEQFF. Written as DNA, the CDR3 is TGCGCCAGCAGCTTTTCGACTCCTGCGGGTGAGCAGTTCTTC.

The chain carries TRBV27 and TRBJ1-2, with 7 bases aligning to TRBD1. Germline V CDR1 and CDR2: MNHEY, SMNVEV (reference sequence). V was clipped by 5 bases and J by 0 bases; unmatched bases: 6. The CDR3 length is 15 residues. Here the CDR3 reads CASSMRTGSNYGYTF. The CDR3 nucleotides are TGTGCCAGCAGTATGCGGACAGGATCTAACTATGGCTACACCTTC.

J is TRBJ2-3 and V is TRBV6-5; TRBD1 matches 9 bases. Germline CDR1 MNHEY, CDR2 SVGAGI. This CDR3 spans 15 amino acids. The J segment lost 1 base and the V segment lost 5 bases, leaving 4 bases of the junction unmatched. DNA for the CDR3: TGTGCCAGCAGTCGCTACAGGGGGCGCACAGATACGCAGTATTTT. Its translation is CASSRYRGRTDTQYF.

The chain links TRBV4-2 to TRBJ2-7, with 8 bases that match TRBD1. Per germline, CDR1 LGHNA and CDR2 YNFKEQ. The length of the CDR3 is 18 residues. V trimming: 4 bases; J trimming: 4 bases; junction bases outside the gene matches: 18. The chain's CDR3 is CASSPADETGGVRYEQYF. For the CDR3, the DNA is TGTGCCAGCAGCCCCGCGGACGAAACAGGGGGAGTGCGGTACGAGCAGTACTTC.

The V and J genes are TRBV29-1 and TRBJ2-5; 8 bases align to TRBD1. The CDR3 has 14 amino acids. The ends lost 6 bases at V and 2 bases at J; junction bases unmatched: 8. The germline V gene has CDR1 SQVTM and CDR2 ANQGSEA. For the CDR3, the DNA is TGCAGCGTCGCGGACAGGGAAGTTCAAGAGACCCAGTACTTC. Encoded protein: CSVADREVQETQYF.

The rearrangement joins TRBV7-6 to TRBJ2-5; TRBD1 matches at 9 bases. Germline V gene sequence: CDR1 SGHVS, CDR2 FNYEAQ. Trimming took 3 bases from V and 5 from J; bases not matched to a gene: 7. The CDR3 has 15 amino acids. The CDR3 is CASSFNTGTGETQYF. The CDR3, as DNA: TGTGCCAGCAGCTTCAATACCGGGACAGGGGAGACCCAGTACTTC.

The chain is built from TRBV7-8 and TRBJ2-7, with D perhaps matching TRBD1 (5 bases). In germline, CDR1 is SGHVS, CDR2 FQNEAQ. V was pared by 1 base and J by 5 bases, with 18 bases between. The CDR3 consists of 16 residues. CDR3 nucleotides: TGTGCCAGCAGCTTAGTTAGCAGGACAACGGTCCACGAGCAGTACTTC. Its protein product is CASSLVSRTTVHEQYF.

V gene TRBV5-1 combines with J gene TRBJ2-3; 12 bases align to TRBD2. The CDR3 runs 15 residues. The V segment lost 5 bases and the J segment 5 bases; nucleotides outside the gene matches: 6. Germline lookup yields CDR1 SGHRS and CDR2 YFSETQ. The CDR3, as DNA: TGCGCCAGCAGACCACTAGCGGGAGGTGGAGATACGCAGTATTTT. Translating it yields CASRPLAGGGDTQYF.

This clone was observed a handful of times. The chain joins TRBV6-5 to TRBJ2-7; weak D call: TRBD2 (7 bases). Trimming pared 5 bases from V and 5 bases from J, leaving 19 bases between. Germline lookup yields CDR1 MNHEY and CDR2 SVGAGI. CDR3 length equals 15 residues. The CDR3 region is CASSLAGGGVNEQYF. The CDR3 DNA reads TGTGCCAGCAGTCTTGCAGGAGGGGGGGTGAACGAGCAGTACTTC.

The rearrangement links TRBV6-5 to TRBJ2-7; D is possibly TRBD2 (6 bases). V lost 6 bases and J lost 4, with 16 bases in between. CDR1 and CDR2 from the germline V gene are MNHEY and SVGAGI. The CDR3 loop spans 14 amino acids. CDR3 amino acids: CASSNGDAGYEQYF. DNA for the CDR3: TGTGCCAGCAGCAATGGGGACGCGGGATACGAGCAGTACTTC.

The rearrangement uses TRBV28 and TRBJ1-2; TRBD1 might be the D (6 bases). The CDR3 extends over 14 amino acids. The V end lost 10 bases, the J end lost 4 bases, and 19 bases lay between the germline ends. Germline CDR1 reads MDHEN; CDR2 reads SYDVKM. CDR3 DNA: TGTGCCACCCTTATAGGGGAAGGGGGCTATGGCTACACCTTC. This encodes CATLIGEGGYGYTF.

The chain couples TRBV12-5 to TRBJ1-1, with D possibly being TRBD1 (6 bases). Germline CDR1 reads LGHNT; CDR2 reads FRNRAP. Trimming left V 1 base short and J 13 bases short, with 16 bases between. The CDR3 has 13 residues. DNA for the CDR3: TGTGCTAGTGGTTTGGGGGACACCCCACTCGGTTTCTTT. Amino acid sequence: CASGLGDTPLGFF.

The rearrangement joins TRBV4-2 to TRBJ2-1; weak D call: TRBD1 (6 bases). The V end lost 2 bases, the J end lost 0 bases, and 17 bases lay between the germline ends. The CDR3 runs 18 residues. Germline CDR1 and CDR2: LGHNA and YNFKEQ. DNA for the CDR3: TGTGCCAGCAGCCAACCTCGAATCCGAGGGGGCTCCTACAATGAGCAGTTCTTC. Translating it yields CASSQPRIRGGSYNEQFF.

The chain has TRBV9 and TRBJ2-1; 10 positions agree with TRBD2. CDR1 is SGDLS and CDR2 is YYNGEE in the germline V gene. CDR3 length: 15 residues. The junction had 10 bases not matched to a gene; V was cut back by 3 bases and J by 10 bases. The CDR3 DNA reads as TGTGCCAGCAGCGCCGAGCTAGCGGGAGTAGGAGAGCAGTTCTTC. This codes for CASSAELAGVGEQFF.

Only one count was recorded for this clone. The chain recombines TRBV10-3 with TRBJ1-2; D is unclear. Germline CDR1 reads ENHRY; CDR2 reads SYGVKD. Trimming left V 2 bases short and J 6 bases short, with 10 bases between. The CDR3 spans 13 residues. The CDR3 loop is CAISEGLGHGYTF. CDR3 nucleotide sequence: TGTGCCATCAGTGAGGGCCTAGGTCATGGCTACACCTTC.

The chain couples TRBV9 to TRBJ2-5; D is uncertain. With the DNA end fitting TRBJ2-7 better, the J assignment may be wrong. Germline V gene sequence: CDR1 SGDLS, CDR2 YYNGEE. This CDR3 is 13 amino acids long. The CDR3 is CASSVAPEYEQYF. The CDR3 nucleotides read TGTGCCAGCAGCGTAGCTCCCGAGTACGAGCAGTACTTC.

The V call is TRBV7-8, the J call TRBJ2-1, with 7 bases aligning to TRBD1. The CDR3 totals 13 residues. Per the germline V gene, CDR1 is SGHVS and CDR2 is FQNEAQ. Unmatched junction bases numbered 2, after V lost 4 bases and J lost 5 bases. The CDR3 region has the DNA TGTGCCAGCAGCTCCGGGACAGACAATGAGCAGTTCTTC. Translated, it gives CASSSGTDNEQFF.

CDR3 sequence: CASSEPDRVHGYTF. CDR3 nucleotides: TGTGCCAGCAGCGAACCCGACAGGGTCCATGGCTACACCTTC. The chain employs TRBV6-1 and TRBJ1-2; 7 bases match TRBD1. CDR3 length: 14 amino acids. Unmatched junction bases numbered 10, after V lost 6 bases and J lost 6 bases. Germline V gene data show CDR1 as MNHNS and CDR2 as SASEGT.

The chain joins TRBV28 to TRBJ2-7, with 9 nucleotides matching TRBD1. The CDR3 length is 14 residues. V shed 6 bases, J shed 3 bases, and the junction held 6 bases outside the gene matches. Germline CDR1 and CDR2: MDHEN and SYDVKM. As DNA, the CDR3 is TGTGCCAGCAGCCTAGGGGACAGGGACTACGAGCAGTACTTC. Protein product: CASSLGDRDYEQYF.

The CDR3 coding sequence is TGTGCCAGCAGCCCTTATCGGACAGGATCCTACGAGCAGTACTTC. Its protein is CASSPYRTGSYEQYF. The chain is built from TRBV6-1 and TRBJ2-7, with 7 positions matching TRBD1. Germline V lookup: CDR1 MNHNS, CDR2 SASEGT. This CDR3 is built from 15 residues. V trimming: 6 bases; J trimming: 1 base; junction bases outside the gene matches: 9.

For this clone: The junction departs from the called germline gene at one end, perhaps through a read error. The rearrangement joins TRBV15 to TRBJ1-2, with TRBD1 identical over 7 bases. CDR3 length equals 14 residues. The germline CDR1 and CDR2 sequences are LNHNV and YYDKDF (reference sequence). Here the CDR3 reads CATSSRPGGVGYPF. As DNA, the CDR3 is TGTGCCACCAGCAGTCGTCCAGGGGGTGTCGGCTACCCCTTC.

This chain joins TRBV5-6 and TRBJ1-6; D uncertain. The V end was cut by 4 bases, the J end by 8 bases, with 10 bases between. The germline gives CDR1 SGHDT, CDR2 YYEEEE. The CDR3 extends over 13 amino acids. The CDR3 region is CASSQAGDSPLHF. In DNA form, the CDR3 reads TGTGCCAGCAGCCAGGCCGGGGATTCACCCCTCCACTTT.

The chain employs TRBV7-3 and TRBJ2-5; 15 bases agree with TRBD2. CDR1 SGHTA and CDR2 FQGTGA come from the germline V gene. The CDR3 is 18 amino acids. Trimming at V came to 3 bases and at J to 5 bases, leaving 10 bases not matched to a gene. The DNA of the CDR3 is TGTGCCAGCAGCTTGGGGACTAGCGGGGGGAGGTCTAGGGAGACCCAGTACTTC. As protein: CASSLGTSGGRSRETQYF.

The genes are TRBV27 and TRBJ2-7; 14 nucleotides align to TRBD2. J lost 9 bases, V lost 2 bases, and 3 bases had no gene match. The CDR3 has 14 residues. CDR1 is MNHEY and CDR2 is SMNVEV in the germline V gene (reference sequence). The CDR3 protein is CASSLQGLAGVQYF. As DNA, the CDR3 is TGTGCCAGCAGTTTACAGGGACTAGCGGGAGTGCAGTACTTC.